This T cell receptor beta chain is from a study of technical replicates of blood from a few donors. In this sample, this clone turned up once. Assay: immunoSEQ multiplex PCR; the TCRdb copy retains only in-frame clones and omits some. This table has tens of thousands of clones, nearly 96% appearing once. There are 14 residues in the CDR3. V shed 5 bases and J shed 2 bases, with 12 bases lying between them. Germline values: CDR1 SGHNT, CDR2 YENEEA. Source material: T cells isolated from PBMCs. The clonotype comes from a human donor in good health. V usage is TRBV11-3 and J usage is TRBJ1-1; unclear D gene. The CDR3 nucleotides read TGTGCCAGCAGCCCCGTTTACACAAACACTGAAGCTTTCTTT. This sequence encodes CASSPVYTNTEAFF.